These T cell receptor beta chains were read from a single sample in a study of shared clonotypes between healthy human individuals. Libraries were prepared by immunoSEQ multiplex PCR; TCRdb keeps only in-frame clonotypes and omits some of them. The repertoire consists of over 850,000 clones, with approximately 80% occurring once and the leading ten covering 0.5% to 0.6%. The sequencing input was memory CD4+ T cells from PBMCs. The receptors were gathered from a young man in good health. Some clones in this sample may be carry-over from other donors' samples. Both conserved end residues are part of each CDR3. The D gene is left open where the match is weak.

TRBJ1-4	TRBD1	TRBV10-3	CAISATDRVVEKLFF
TRBJ2-1	-	TRBV11-2	CASSRGGNAYNEQFF
TRBJ2-1	TRBD2	TRBV6-1	CASSVLSGGSSYNEQFF
TRBJ2-3	-	TRBV6-6	CASSYPEIGTDTQYF
TRBJ1-1	TRBD1	TRBV5-4	CASSSNPGQAEAFF
TRBJ2-3	-	TRBV7-4	CASSPVHVPLRASTDTQYF
TRBJ2-5	-	TRBV18	CASSPGTSGGTQYF
TRBJ2-1	-	TRBV5-5	CASSHSHYNEQFF
TRBJ1-2	-	TRBV28	CASSAQGVGYTF
TRBJ2-2	-	TRBV11-2	CASTTAGELFF